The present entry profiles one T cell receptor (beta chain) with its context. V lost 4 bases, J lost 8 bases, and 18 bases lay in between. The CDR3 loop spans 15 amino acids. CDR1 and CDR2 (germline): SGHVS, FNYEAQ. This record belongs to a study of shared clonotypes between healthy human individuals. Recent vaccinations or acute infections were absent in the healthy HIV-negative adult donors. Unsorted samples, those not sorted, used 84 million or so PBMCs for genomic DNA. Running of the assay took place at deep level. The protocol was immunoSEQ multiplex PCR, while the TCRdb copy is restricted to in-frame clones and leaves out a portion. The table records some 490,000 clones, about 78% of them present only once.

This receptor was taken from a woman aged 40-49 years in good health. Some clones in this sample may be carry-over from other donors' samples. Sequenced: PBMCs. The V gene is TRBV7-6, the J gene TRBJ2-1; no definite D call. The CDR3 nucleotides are TGTGCCAGCAGCTCGAGACTCGGTGCTACAGATGAGCAGTTCTTC. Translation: CASSSRLGATDEQFF.